A single sample is the source of the 19 T cell receptor beta chains below, sequenced in a study of breast tumors, draining lymph nodes, adjacent tissues (dated by TCRdb to 2016 to 2017). The library was made by multiplex PCR. Sequencer: Illumina HiSeq 2000. TCRdb reworked the public reads: Q25 trimming with fastp, MiXCR clone assembly, productive beta chains retained. CDR3 protein duplicates are merged, each entry listing the most common genes and DNA. Present in this sample are about 140,000 distinct CDR3 sequences, about 30% of which were seen just once. The top ten hold approximately 2.2% of the sample. Lymph node samples were obtained from the axillary draining lymph nodes of breast cancer patients. Sequencing was done on a sample of axillary lymph node tissue. These receptors all stem from a female donor with breast cancer. Some clones in this sample may be carry-over from other donors' samples.

This clonotype was observed a handful of times. Possible read error: a much larger clone is one base away. The chain joins TRBV6-5 to TRBJ2-2, with TRBD2 matching over 11 bases. The ends lost 5 bases at V and 5 bases at J; junction bases unmatched: 13. Germline-derived CDR1 and CDR2 are MNHEY and SVGAGI. The CDR3 spans 18 residues. The CDR3 nucleotides read TGTGCCAGCAGTCACACGTCTATGGTAGCGGGGGGGACCGGGGAGCTGTTTTTT. This encodes CASSHTSMVAGGTGELFF.

The sample holds many counts of this clonotype. Possible read error: a much larger clone is one base away. The rearrangement uses TRBV12-3 or TRBV12-4 and TRBJ2-5; D remains ambiguous. This CDR3 has 12 residues. Trimming pared 8 bases from V and 10 bases from J, leaving 17 bases between. CDR3: CASSSGPGDQYF. The DNA of the CDR3 is TGTGCCAGCTCTTCGGGTCCTGGAGACCAGTACTTC.

This clonotype appeared once. The DNA is left out, because the CDR3 cannot be placed on it with certainty; the CDR3 is given as TCRdb lists it. The chain carries TRBV7-9 and TRBJ2-5; TRBD2 reflects the table's D call only, with no check against the DNA. CDR1 SEHNR and CDR2 FQNEAQ come from the germline V gene (reference sequence). The length of the CDR3 is 18 amino acids, counting both ends. The CDR3 sequence is CASSFYICSARGSETQYF.

This clonotype occurred many times. The genes are TRBV20-1 and TRBJ1-3; D remains unclear. Germline V gene sequence: CDR1 DFQATT, CDR2 SNEGSKA (reference sequence). CDR3 size: 12 residues. V lost 3 bases and J 12 bases, leaving 15 bases between the germline ends. CDR3 sequence: CSASLSDVDIYF. CDR3 nucleotides: TGCAGTGCTAGCCTGAGCGACGTGGACATATATTTT.

This clonotype was found many times. The chain employs TRBV28 and TRBJ2-7; D gene ambiguous. Germline loops: CDR1 MDHEN, CDR2 SYDVKM. Between the trimmed V and J ends, which lost 5 bases and 6 bases, there was a span of 20 bases. CDR3 size: 15 residues. The CDR3 DNA reads TGTGCCAGCAGTCCCCTTTTAGGAACAGAAAGCGAGCAGTACTTC. Translation: CASSPLLGTESEQYF.

CDR3 bases: TGCGCCAGCAGCCTCTTGGACAGGGCACACGAGACCCAGTACTTC. It yields the protein CASSLLDRAHETQYF. The rearrangement links TRBV5-1 to TRBJ2-5; 8 nucleotides match TRBD1. Germline loops: CDR1 SGHRS, CDR2 YFSETQ. This CDR3 has 15 amino acids. V lost 4 bases to trimming and J lost 5 bases; unmatched junction nucleotides: 10. Drawing the rest from reference TRBV5-1 and TRBJ2-5, the complete variable domain is KAGVTQTPRYLIKTRGQQVTLSCSPISGHRSVSWYQQTPGQGLQFLFEYFSETQRNKGNFPGRFSGRQFSNSRSEMNVSTLELGDSALYLCASSLLDRAHETQYFGPGTRLLVL.

The V gene is TRBV7-8, the J gene TRBJ2-1; possible D gene TRBD2, 7 bases. Trimming stripped 3 bases from V and 0 bases from J, with 12 bases between. The CDR3 extends over 16 amino acids. From germline, CDR1 is SGHVS and CDR2 FQNEAQ. The CDR3 coding sequence is TGTGCCAGCAGCTTTGGGGGGGCGAGCTCCTACAATGAGCAGTTCTTC. This gives the protein CASSFGGASSYNEQFF.

V usage is TRBV24-1 and J usage is TRBJ2-6; no definite D call. Trimming removed 6 bases from V and 2 bases from J, with 10 bases in between. The CDR3 is 15 residues long. CDR1 is KGHDR and CDR2 is SFDVKD in the germline V gene. The CDR3 reads CATSLTVPGANVLTF. The DNA of the CDR3 is TGTGCCACCAGTTTAACAGTCCCTGGGGCCAACGTCCTGACTTTC.

This clonotype was recorded once. This chain links TRBV9 with TRBJ2-7, with 13 bases identical to TRBD2. V lost 3 bases and J lost 5; bases outside the gene matches: 2. This CDR3 is 14 amino acids long. Germline CDR1 reads SGDLS; CDR2 reads YYNGEE. The CDR3 region is CASSAGTSGNEQYV. CDR3 nucleotide sequence: TGTGCCAGCAGCGCAGGGACTAGCGGGAACGAGCAGTACGTC.

In its sample, this clonotype was seen many times. V is TRBV7-9 and J is TRBJ2-5; 10 bases are a match to TRBD2. The CDR3 length is 14 residues. With 5 bases clipped from V and 7 bases from J, the junction kept 7 bases outside the gene matches. Per germline, CDR1 SEHNR and CDR2 FQNEAQ (reference sequence). The CDR3 protein is CASSVGTSVGTQYF. The CDR3 DNA sequence: TGTGCCAGCAGCGTCGGGACTAGCGTTGGGACCCAGTACTTC.

This rearrangement joins TRBV29-1 to TRBJ1-4, with D possibly TRBD1 on 5 matching bases. The CDR3 sequence is 17 residues long. The V and J ends lost 4 bases and 8 bases respectively, with 26 bases between them. The germline gives CDR1 SQVTM, CDR2 ANQGSEA. The CDR3 sequence: CSVGHFTDTQGGEKLFF. CDR3 bases: TGCAGCGTTGGACACTTCACAGATACGCAGGGTGGAGAAAAACTGTTTTTT.

V is TRBV24-1 and J is TRBJ2-3, with D possibly matching TRBD1 (6 bases). This CDR3 has 15 amino acids. The germline CDR1 and CDR2 sequences are KGHDR and SFDVKD. The germline V and J ends were trimmed by 11 bases and 3 bases, with 20 bases remaining between them. CDR3 bases: TGTGCCAGCAGCTGGGACACAGCAGGGACAGATACGCAGTATTTT. This codes for CASSWDTAGTDTQYF.

At least ten counts were recorded for this clonotype. V usage is TRBV7-2 and J usage is TRBJ2-7; D unclear. The V and J ends lost 1 base and 0 bases respectively, with 10 bases between them. In germline, CDR1 is SGHTA, CDR2 FQGNSA. The CDR3 is 15 residues long. DNA for the CDR3: TGTGCCAGCAGCTTAGGGCCTCCTAGCTCCTACGAGCAGTACTTC. Its protein product is CASSLGPPSSYEQYF.

Concerning this clonotype: One end of the junction varies from germline; a read error may be responsible. The gene calls are TRBV25-1 and TRBJ1-2, with a tentative D call TRBD1 (6 bases). The germline V gene encodes CDR1 MGHDK and CDR2 SYGVNS. The CDR3 extends over 13 amino acids. The CDR3 here is CTSRGRGTRGYTF. Written as DNA, the CDR3 is TGTACCAGCAGGGGACGGGGAACGCGAGGCTACACCTTC.

The rearrangement uses TRBV14 and TRBJ2-2, with 8 bases lining up with TRBD1. The germline V gene has CDR1 SGHDN and CDR2 FVKESK. The CDR3 is made up of 14 amino acids. The V and J ends lost 0 bases and 6 bases, in that order; junction bases with no gene match: 0. The CDR3 bases are TGTGCCAGCAGCCAAGACAGGGGGCCCGGGGAGCTGTTTTTT. Translation: CASSQDRGPGELFF. Full variable domain (rest looked up from reference TRBV14 and TRBJ2-2): EAGVTQFPSHSVIEKGQTVTLRCDPISGHDNLYWYRRVMGKEIKFLLHFVKESKQDESGMPNNRFLAERTGGTYSTLKVQPAELEDSGVYFCASSQDRGPGELFFGEGSRLTVL.

This CDR3 is CASSSSPAQETQYF. CDR3 DNA sequence: TGTGCCAGCAGCTCGTCCCCGGCCCAAGAGACCCAGTACTTC. The chain is built from TRBV5-8 and TRBJ2-5; D is unresolved. Trimming took 3 bases from V and 1 from J, leaving 10 bases between them. The CDR3 has 14 residues. From germline, CDR1 is SGHTS and CDR2 YDEGEE.

As concerns this clonotype: This could be a read error, since a much larger clone is one nucleotide away. The V and J genes are TRBV7-3 and TRBJ2-3; tentative D call: TRBD2 (6 bases). Per germline, CDR1 SGHTA and CDR2 FQGTGA. The CDR3 extends over 18 amino acids. As DNA, the CDR3 is TGTGCCAGCAGCTTAATGTCCGGGGCGCGGGGAAGCACACATACGCAGTATTTT. Encoded protein: CASSLMSGARGSTHTQYF. Looking up the rest from reference TRBV7-3 and TRBJ2-3 gives the full variable domain: GAGVSQTPSNKVTEKGKYVELRCDPISGHTALYWYRQSLGQGPEFLIYFQGTGAADDSGLPNDRFFAVRPEGSVSTLKIQRTERGDSAVYLCASSLMSGARGSTHTQYFGPGTRLTVL.

In its sample, this clonotype was seen a few times. A much more abundant neighbour one base away suggests this may be a read error. This chain uses TRBV6-1 with TRBJ2-7; TRBD2 matches at 10 bases. The V segment lost 10 bases and the J segment 2 bases; nucleotides outside the gene matches: 8. Germline V gene data show CDR1 as MNHNS and CDR2 as SASEGT. The CDR3 is made up of 14 amino acids. The CDR3 reads CATLPSGGTYEQYF. The CDR3 DNA reads as TGTGCCACCTTACCTAGCGGGGGAACCTACGAGCAGTACTTC.

This clonotype showed up many times. The chain combines TRBV2 with TRBJ1-6, with 9 bases lining up with TRBD1. This CDR3 is 15 amino acids long. Per the germline V gene, CDR1 is SNHLY and CDR2 is FYNNEI. The ends lost 6 bases at V and 10 bases at J; junction bases unmatched: 10. As DNA, the CDR3 is TGTGCCAGCAGCAGCCTGACAGGGGGAGGGTCACCCCTCCACTTT. This sequence encodes CASSSLTGGGSPLHF.